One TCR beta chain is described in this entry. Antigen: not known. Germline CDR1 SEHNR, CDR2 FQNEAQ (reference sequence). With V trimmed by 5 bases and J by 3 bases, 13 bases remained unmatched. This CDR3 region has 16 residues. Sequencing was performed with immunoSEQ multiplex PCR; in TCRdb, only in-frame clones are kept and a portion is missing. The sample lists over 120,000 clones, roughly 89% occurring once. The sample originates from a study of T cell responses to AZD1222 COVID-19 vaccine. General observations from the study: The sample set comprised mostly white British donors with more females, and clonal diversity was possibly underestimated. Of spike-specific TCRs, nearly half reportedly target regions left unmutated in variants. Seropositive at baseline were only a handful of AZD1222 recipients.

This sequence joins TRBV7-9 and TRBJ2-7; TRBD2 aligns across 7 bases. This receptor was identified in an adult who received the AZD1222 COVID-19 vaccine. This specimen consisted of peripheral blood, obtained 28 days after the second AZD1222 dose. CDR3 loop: CASSPLGGPLGYEQYF. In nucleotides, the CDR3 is TGTGCCAGCAGCCCCCTGGGAGGGCCCCTAGGCTACGAGCAGTACTTC. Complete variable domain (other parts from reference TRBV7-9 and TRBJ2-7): DTGVSQNPRHKITKRGQNVTFRCDPISEHNRLYWYRQTLGQGPEFLTYFQNEAQLEKSRLLSDRFSAERPKGSFSTLEIQRTEQGDSAMYLCASSPLGGPLGYEQYFGPGTRLTVT.